This T cell receptor (beta chain) was identified during a study of identical twins. This clonotype turned up a few times. Trimming removed 1 base from V and 2 bases from J, with 29 bases in between. The CDR3 runs 21 residues. Germline lookup yields CDR1 LGHNA and CDR2 YNFKEQ. A single record per CDR3 protein comes from TCRdb applying MiXCR to the 5' RACE reads. The sample records 450,000 or so distinct CDR3 sequences, 14% being singletons. These data were also reused for a study on yellow fever vaccine responses in identical twins.

The chain combines TRBV4-2 with TRBJ2-5; possible D gene TRBD2, 5 bases. The specimen was CD4+ T cells sorted from blood. The receptor was isolated from a woman between 18 and 29 years old in good health. DNA for the CDR3: TGTGCCAGCAGCCAAGCCAGCTTCAGCTTAACTCGGACTGTGTCTCAAGAGACCCAGTACTTC. As protein: CASSQASFSLTRTVSQETQYF.